This T cell receptor (beta chain) derives from a study of Graves' ophthalmopathy and Graves' hyperthyroidism. Germline V CDR1 and CDR2: LNHDA, SQIVND (reference sequence). With V trimmed by 5 bases and J by 8 bases, 3 bases remained unmatched. The CDR3 length is 13 residues. Amplification from RNA transcripts yielded the TCR beta CDR3 regions. Investigators did first-round RT-PCR with HTBI primers, then second-round multiplex PCR. TCRdb re-derived calls from the multiplex PCR reads in MiXCR, one entry per CDR3 protein. Among approximately 410,000 distinct CDR3 sequences listed, 15% were seen once. Fresh peripheral blood, 10 ml, was the PBMC source. General study points: With a specificity of around 72% and a sensitivity of more than 65%, the model predicted ophthalmopathy progression.

This clonotype has a count of ten or more. Its antigen is unknown. This chain uses TRBV19 with TRBJ1-1, with 12 bases lining up with TRBD1. The origin of this receptor is a young woman with stable Graves' hyperthyroidism. The sample comprised peripheral blood. CDR3 residues: CASSSGQGAEAFF. DNA for the CDR3: TGTGCCAGTAGTTCGGGACAGGGGGCGGAAGCTTTCTTT.